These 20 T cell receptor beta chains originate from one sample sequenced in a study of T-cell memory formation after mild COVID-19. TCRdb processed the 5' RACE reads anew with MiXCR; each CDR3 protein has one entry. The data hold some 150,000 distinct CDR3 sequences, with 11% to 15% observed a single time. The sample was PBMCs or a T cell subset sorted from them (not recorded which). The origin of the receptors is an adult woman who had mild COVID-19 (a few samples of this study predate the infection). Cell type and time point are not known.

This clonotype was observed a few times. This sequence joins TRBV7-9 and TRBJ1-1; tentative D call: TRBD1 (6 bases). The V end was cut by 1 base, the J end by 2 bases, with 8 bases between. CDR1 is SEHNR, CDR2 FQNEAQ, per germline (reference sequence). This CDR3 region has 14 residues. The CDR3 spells CASSLGTANTEAFF. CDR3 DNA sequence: TGTGCCAGCAGCTTAGGGACAGCTAACACTGAAGCTTTCTTT.

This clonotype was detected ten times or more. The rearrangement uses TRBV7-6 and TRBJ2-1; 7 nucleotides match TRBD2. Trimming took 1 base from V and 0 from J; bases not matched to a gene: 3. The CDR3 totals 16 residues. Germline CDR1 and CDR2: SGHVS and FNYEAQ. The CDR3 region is CASSLDRGSSYNEQFF. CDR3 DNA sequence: TGTGCCAGCAGCTTAGATCGCGGGAGCTCCTACAATGAGCAGTTCTTC.

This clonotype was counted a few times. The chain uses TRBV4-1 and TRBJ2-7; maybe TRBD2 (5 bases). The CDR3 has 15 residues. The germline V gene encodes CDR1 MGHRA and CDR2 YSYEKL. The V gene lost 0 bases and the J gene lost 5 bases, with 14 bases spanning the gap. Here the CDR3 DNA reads TGCGCCAGCAGCCAAGAGAGGGCAGAGTCCCACGAGCAGTACTTC. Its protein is CASSQERAESHEQYF.

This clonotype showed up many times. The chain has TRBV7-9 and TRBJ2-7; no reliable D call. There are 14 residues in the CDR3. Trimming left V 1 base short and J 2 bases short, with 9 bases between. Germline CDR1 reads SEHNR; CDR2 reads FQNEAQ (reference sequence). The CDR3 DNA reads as TGTGCCAGCAGCTTAGTGGGCCCGGCCTACGAGCAGTACTTC. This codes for CASSLVGPAYEQYF.

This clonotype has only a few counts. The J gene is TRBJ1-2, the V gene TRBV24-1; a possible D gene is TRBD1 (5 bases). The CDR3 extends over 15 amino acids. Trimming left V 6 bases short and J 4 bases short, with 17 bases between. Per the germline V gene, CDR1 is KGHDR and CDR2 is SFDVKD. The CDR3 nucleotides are TGTGCCACCAGTCCCCCCGGGGCAGGGTTCTATGGCTACACCTTC. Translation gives CATSPPGAGFYGYTF.

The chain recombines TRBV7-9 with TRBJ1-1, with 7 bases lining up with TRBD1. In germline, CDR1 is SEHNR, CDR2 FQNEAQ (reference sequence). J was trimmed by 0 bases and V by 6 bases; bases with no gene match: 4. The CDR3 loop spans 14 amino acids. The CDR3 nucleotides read TGTGCCAGCAGATCGGGACAGTTGAACACTGAAGCTTTCTTT. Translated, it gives CASRSGQLNTEAFF.

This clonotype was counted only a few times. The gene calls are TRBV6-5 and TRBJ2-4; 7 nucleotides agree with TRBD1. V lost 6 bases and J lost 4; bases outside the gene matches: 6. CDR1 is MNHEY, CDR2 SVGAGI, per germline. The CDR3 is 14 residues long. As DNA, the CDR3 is TGTGCCAGCAGGCCACAGGGGATTAAAAACATTCAGTACTTC. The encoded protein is CASRPQGIKNIQYF.

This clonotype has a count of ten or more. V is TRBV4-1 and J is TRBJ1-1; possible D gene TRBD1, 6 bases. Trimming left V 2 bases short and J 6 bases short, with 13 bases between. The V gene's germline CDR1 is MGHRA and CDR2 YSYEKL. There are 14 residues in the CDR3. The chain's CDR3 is CASSQLPGAAEAFF. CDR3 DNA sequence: TGCGCCAGCAGCCAATTACCAGGGGCGGCTGAAGCTTTCTTT.

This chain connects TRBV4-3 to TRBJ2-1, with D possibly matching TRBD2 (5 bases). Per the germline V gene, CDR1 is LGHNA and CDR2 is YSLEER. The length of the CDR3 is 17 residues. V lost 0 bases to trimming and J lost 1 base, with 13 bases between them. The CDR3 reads CASSQDPGIWSYNEQFF. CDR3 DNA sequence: TGCGCCAGCAGCCAAGATCCGGGGATTTGGTCCTACAATGAGCAGTTCTTC.

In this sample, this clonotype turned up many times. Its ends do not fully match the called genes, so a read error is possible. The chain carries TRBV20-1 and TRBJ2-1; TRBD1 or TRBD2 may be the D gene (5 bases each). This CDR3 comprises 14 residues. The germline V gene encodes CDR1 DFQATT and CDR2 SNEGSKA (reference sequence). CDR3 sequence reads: CSARRGVSFNEQFF. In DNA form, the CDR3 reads TGCAGTGCTAGAAGAGGGGTATCCTTCAATGAGCAGTTCTTC.

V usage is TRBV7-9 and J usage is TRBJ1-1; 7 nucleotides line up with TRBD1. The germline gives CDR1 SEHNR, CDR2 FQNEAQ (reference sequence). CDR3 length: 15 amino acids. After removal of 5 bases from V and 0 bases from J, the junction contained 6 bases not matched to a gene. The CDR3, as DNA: TGTGCCAGCAGCCCATGGGACAGATTGAACACTGAAGCTTTCTTT. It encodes CASSPWDRLNTEAFF.

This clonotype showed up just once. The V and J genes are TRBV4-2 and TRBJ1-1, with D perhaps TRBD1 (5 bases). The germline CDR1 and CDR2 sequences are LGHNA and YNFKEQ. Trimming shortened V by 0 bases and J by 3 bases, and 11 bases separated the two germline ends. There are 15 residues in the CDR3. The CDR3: CASSQDGDEDTEAFF. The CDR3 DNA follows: TGTGCCAGCAGCCAAGACGGGGACGAGGACACTGAAGCTTTCTTT.

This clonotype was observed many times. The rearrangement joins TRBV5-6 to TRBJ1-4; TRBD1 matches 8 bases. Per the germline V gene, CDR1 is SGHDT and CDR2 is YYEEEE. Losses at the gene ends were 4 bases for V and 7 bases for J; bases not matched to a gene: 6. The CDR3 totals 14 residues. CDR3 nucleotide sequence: TGTGCCAGCAGCCACGGGACAGGCATTGAAAAACTGTTTTTT. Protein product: CASSHGTGIEKLFF.

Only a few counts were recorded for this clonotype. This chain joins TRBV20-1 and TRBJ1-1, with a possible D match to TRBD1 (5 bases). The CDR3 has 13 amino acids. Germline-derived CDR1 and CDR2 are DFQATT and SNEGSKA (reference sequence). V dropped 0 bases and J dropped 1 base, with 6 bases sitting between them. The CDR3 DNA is TGCAGTGCTAGAGACAGGGAGAACACTGAAGCTTTCTTT. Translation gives CSARDRENTEAFF.

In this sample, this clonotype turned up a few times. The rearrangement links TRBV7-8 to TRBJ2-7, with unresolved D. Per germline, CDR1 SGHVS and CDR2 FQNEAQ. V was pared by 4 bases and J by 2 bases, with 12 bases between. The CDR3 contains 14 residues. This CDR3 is CASSSLDGTYEQYF. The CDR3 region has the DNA TGTGCCAGCAGCTCCCTTGACGGTACCTACGAGCAGTACTTC.

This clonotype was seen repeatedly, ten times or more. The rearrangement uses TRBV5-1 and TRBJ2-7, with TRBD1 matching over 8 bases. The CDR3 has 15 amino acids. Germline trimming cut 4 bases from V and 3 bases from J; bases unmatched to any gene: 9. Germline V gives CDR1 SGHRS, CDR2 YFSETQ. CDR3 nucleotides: TGCGCCAGCAGCGGCTCGACAGGGGAAAACTACGAGCAGTACTTC. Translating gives CASSGSTGENYEQYF.

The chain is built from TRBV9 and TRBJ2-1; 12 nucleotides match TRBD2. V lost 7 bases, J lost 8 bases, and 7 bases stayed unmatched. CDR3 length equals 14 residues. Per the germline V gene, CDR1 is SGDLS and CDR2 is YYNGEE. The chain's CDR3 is CASQGLAGGHEQFF. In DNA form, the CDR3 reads TGTGCCAGCCAGGGGCTAGCGGGGGGGCATGAGCAGTTCTTC.

In nucleotides, the CDR3 is TGCAGCGTTGAAGTACCCGGACATAATAACTACGAGCAGTACTTC. This gives the protein CSVEVPGHNNYEQYF. The chain has TRBV29-1 and TRBJ2-7; TRBD1 is a possible D gene (5 bases). V lost 1 base, J lost 3 bases, and 16 bases lay in between. The CDR3 covers 15 residues. The germline gives CDR1 SQVTM, CDR2 ANQGSEA.

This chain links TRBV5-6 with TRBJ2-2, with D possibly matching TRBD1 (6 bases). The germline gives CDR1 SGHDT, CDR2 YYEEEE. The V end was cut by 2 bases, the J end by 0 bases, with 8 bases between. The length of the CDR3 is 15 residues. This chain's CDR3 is CASSFTGSNTGELFF. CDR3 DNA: TGTGCCAGCAGCTTCACAGGGTCGAACACCGGGGAGCTGTTTTTT.

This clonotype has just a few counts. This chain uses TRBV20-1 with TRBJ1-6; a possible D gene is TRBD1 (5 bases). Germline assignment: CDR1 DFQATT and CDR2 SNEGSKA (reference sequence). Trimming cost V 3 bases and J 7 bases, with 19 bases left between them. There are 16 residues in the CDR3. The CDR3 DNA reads TGCAGTGCTAGGGGTTTGGGGGGGGTCGAGAATTCACCCCTCCACTTT. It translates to CSARGLGGVENSPLHF.